This TCR beta chain was found in a study of T cells expressing NK-cell markers. Study results and caveats: Dominant NKG2C+ clonotype frequencies of about 1.0-8% of CD8+ T cells were measured in several donors.

TCRdb reprocessed the 5' RACE reads; each CDR3 protein has one entry and no DNA is given. This sample's clone table lists 200,000 to 300,000 distinct CDR3 sequences. As regards this clonotype: Its cognate antigen is unknown.

The source of this sequence is a woman aged 18 to 75 in good health. The sequencing input was blood T cells: a sorted CD56 or NKG2C T cell subset, CD4+ or CD8+ T cells, or bulk PBMC T cells (not recorded which).

This CDR3 reads CSVEGSSGAYEQYF. The chain is built from TRBV29-1 and TRBJ2-7; without DNA, the TCRdb call of TRBD2 cannot be checked. CDR3 size: 14 residues. CDR1 is SQVTM, CDR2 ANQGSEA, per germline.